Listed here is a single T cell receptor (beta chain). This clonotype was seen a handful of times. What antigen it recognizes has not been identified. It has no much larger one-base neighbor in the sample; base qualities were not kept. The germline V gene sets CDR1 to SGHRS and CDR2 to YFSETQ. The CDR3 runs 11 amino acids, cysteine and phenylalanine included. The entry retains the CDR3 DNA only, 33 bases that are in frame from base 1. V is cut by 6 bases and J by 1 base, and the space between the germline ends is 4 bases. Libraries were constructed by RACE. The sequencer listed for this sample is NextSeq 500. During library preparation, unique molecular identifiers were attached to individual cDNA molecules so that TCRs could be counted in a quantitative, reproducible way. Each blood RNA sample was used to sequence both TCR alpha and TCR beta chains. The study's processing was this. A median of approximately 100,000 TCRs per sample was observed, with a range of 23,224 to 690,600. V, J and CDR3 annotation of the TCR reads was performed with the Decombinator software suite. For PS versus PT1 abundance plots, all samples were subsampled to the same number of TCRs (28,000). TCRs were defined as expanded if absent before sensitization and observed at least eight times at the 2-week time point. TCRdb trimmed the raw reads at Q25, called clones with MiXCR and kept productive beta chains. Merged by CDR3 protein, the rows form single entries marked with the most common genes and DNA. TCRdb, not the authors, supplied the V and J calls. In all, the sample holds some 340,000 distinct CDR3 sequences, and around 7% of those were seen once. The ten largest clones add up to about 8% of the sample.

The data stem from a study of human T cells and chemical hapten exposure (dated by TCRdb to the early 2020s). Broadly, across the study: For sensitization, 2% DPC in acetone was applied to a roughly 2 cm by roughly 2 cm area of upper inner arm skin. Patients additionally received weekly therapeutic DPC doses to the scalp throughout the roughly 23-week study period. Patch testing on the upper back used Finn chambers containing 0.01% DPC, with scoring done after 6 days according to International Contact Dermatitis Research Group standards. The mostly female patient cohort included alopecia areata with under or over 50% scalp involvement, alopecia totalis and alopecia universalis. Libraries were combined into a pool for sequencing, and differences in TCR yield between samples came mainly from small differences in library volumes within the pool. Peripheral blood TCR repertoire changes were tracked in vivo in alopecia patients during primary and secondary sensitization to the hapten diphenylcyclopropenone (DPC). Patient blood was sampled pre-sensitization (week 0) and at 2, 6 and about 24 weeks after DPC sensitization. For TCR sequencing, blood came from approximately 29 alopecia patients at anywhere from one to four time points (pre-sensitization, 2, 6 and 24 weeks). Here is what the overall study found, with its caveats: The number of PT1 expanded TCRs positively correlated with patch test score, significant at thresholds 8, 16 and 32 but not 4. The number of TCRs above 1 in 1000 frequency did not change with DPC sensitization; there was no evidence of global repertoire structure alterations. After repeated subsampling, the strength of the expansion versus patch-test correlation and the threshold at which it became significant changed. Because every patient had alopecia, a presumed autoimmune disease, the patients' immune response might differ from that of healthy individuals. Expanded TCRs formed significantly more large CDR3 similarity clusters than pre-sensitization or healthy control sets, consistent with antigen-driven responses.

The sample's time point, from its label and the paper: patch test 1, 2 weeks after DPC sensitization. This specimen's treatment or condition label, per the study, means: therapeutic diphenylcyclopropenone sensitization with weekly scalp DPC. At every patch-test visit, the blood draw took place before the patch test was put on. To be eligible, patients had to be aged 18 to 70, diagnosed with alopecia and judged suitable for DPC therapy, while pregnant patients were excluded. Total RNA was isolated from unfractionated whole blood collected in Tempus Blood RNA tubes. The chain joins TRBV5-1 to TRBJ1-1, with the D gene uncertain. The receptor's source is a woman between 18 and 29 years old with alopecia areata. Some clones in this sample may be carry-over from other donors' samples. The sequences come from whole blood, collected in connection with sensitization to the hapten diphenylcyclopropenone (DPC). The bases read TGCGCCAGCATACAGAACACTGAAGCTTTCTTT. This is translated as CASIQNTEAFF.